This T cell receptor (beta chain) came from a study of T cells in Graves' hyperthyroidism and ophthalmopathy. On this clonotype: As yet, its antigen is unknown. The junction differs from germline at one of its ends, possibly a read error.

Template material for amplifying TCR beta CDR3 regions consisted of RNA transcripts. RT-PCR in the first round (using the HTBI primer set) targeted the TCR CDR3. TCRdb recomputed calls from the multiplex PCR reads with MiXCR, one row per CDR3 protein. This table holds about 560,000 distinct CDR3 sequences, 16% found once. The definition of stable Graves' hyperthyroidism was no ophthalmopathy progression within 18 months. Exclusion of a patient resulted from uncontrolled infection, other autoimmune disease, pregnancy or lactation. Orbital computed tomography and thyroid ultrasound, together with serum TRAb and thyroxine and clinical symptoms, were used for diagnoses. Study-wide points: Model-based prediction identified ophthalmopathy a median about 7 months prior to its onset.

CDR3 size: 12 residues. The germline gives CDR1 SGHVS, CDR2 FNYEAQ. The sequenced sample consisted of blood. The origin of this receptor is a woman aged 18 to 35 with Graves' hyperthyroidism. The chain is built from TRBV7-6 and TRBJ2-2; TRBD1 might be the D (5 bases). CDR3 sequence reads: CASRLGAGELFF. CDR3 coding DNA: TGTGCCAGCAGGTTAGGGGCCGGGGAGCTGTTTTTT.